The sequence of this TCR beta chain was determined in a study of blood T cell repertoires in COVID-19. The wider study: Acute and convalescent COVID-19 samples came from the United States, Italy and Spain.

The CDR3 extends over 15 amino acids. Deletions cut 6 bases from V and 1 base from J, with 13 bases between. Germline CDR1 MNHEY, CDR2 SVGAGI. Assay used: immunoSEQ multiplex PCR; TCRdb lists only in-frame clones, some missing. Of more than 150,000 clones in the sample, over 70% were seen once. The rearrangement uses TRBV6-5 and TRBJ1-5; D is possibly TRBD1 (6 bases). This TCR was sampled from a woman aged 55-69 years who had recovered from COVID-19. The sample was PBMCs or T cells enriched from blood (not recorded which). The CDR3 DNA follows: TGTGCCAGCAGAATGGACAGTCGGAGCAATCAGCCCCAGCATTTT. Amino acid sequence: CASRMDSRSNQPQHF.